Below, 2 T cell receptor beta chains from the same sample are listed, as sequenced in a study of blood T cells in healthy people across ages (dated by TCRdb to between 2014 and 2017). The library was produced with 5' RACE. Reads for this sample came from an Illumina HiSeq 2500. A second PCR of about 7 to 12 cycles was run with a J-beta primer mix and a sample-barcoded 5' primer. TCRdb itself trimmed the public reads at Q25 with fastp, ran MiXCR and retained productive beta chains. Every entry covers one CDR3 protein and lists the most common genes and DNA from its rows. A total of over 1,200,000 distinct CDR3 sequences appear in this sample, approximately 59% of them only once. The ten largest clonotypes hold over 5.5% of the sample. The sequencing sample was made of blood. Receptor source: a man aged 18 to 30 in good health.

This sequence joins TRBV5-1 and TRBJ2-1; perhaps D is TRBD1 or TRBD2 (5 bases each). Trimming removed 0 bases at V and 4 bases at J, with 17 bases between. Germline lookup yields CDR1 SGHRS and CDR2 YFSETQ. The CDR3 runs 17 residues. The CDR3: CASSLVFEGAGYNEQFF. The CDR3 bases are TGCGCCAGCAGCTTGGTCTTTGAAGGGGCGGGTTACAATGAGCAGTTCTTC.

This clonotype occurred a few times. The V gene is TRBV20-1, the J gene TRBJ2-1, with no clear D. The CDR3 is 15 residues long. V was clipped by 0 bases and J by 0 bases, with 9 bases between them. Germline V gene data show CDR1 as DFQATT and CDR2 as SNEGSKA (reference sequence). CDR3 bases: TGCAGTGCTAGAGAACGCGGAAGCTCCTACAATGAGCAGTTCTTC. Its protein product is CSARERGSSYNEQFF.